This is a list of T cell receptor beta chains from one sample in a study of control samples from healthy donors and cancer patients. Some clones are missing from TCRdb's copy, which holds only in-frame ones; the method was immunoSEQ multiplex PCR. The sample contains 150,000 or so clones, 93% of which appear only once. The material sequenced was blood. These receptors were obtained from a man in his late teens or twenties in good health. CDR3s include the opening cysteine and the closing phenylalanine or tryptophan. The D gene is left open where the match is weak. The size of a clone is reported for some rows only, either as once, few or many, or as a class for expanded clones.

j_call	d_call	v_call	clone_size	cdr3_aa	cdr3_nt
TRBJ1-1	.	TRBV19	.	CASSRGPTEAFF	TGTGCCAGTAGTAGGGGCCCCACTGAAGCTTTCTTT
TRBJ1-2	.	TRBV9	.	CASTEPIGPYGYTF	TGTGCCAGCACCGAGCCAATAGGGCCCTATGGCTACACCTTC
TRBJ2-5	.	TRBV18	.	CASSPSAGQETQYF	TGTGCCAGCTCACCGTCGGCAGGGCAAGAGACCCAGTACTTC
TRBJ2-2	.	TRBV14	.	CASSRRLAGELFF	TGTGCCAGCAGCCGGAGGCTTGCCGGGGAGCTGTTTTTT
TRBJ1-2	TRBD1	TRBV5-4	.	CASSLATGGERYGYTF	TGTGCCAGCAGCTTGGCGACAGGGGGCGAACGGTATGGCTACACCTTC
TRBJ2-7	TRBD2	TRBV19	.	CASSPSGTSGGLYF	TGTGCCAGTAGTCCTAGTGGGACTAGCGGGGGGCTGTACTTC
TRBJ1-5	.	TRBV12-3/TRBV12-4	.	CASSWSGQPQHF	TGTGCCAGCAGTTGGAGCGGCCAGCCCCAGCATTTT
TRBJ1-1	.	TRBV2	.	CASMVESGNTEAFF	TGTGCCAGCATGGTAGAATCGGGGAACACTGAAGCTTTCTTT
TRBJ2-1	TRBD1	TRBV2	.	CASSSGQGRDEQFF	TGTGCCAGCAGCTCCGGACAGGGCAGGGATGAGCAGTTCTTC
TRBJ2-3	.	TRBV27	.	CASSPRTETDTQYF	TGTGCCAGCAGTCCCAGGACGGAAACAGATACGCAGTATTTT
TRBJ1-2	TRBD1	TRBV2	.	CASSEAYRGGNYGYTF	TGTGCCAGCAGTGAAGCTTACAGGGGCGGTAACTATGGCTACACCTTC
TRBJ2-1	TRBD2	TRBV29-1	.	CSARLAGEKSNGNEQFF	TGCAGCGCCAGACTAGCGGGGGAGAAGTCTAATGGCAATGAGCAGTTCTTC
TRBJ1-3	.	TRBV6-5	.	CASVQRITGINTIYF	TGTGCCAGCGTTCAAAGGATCACAGGGATAAACACCATATATTTT
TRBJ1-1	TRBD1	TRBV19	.	CASSIGTDTEAFF	TGTGCCAGTAGTATTGGGACAGACACTGAAGCTTTCTTT
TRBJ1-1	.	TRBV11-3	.	CASSTHPQSTEAFF	TGTGCCAGCAGTACACACCCTCAGAGCACTGAAGCTTTCTTT
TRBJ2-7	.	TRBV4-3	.	CASSQDPGPQYF	TGCGCCAGCAGCCAAGACCCAGGCCCGCAGTACTTC
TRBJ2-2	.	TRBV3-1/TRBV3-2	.	CASSQDKGVVTPGELFF	TGTGCCAGCAGCCAAGACAAGGGTGTTGTAACTCCCGGGGAGCTGTTTTTT
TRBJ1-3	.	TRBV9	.	CASSEVGNTIYF	TGTGCCAGCAGTGAAGTGGGAAACACCATATATTTT
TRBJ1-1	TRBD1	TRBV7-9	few	CASSQDRGHTEAFF	TGTGCCAGCAGCCAGGACAGGGGGCACACTGAAGCTTTCTTT
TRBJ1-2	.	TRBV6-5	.	CASSYWAPLGHGYTF	TGTGCCAGCAGTTACTGGGCCCCGCTGGGACATGGCTACACCTTC
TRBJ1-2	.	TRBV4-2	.	CASSQDGRINYGYTF	TGTGCCAGCAGCCAAGATGGGCGGATTAACTATGGCTACACCTTC
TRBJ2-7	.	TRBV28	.	CASSRRGLLYEQYF	TGTGCCAGCAGCCGAAGGGGACTCCTTTACGAGCAGTACTTC
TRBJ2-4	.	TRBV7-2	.	CASSSDRTAKNIQYF	TGTGCCAGCAGCTCAGACAGAACGGCCAAAAACATTCAGTACTTC
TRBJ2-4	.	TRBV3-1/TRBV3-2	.	CASSQDIWAGWLYF	TGTGCCAGCAGCCAAGATATATGGGCAGGGTGGTTGTACTTC
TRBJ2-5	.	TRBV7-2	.	CASSSLGGLETQYF	TGTGCCAGCAGCTCACTAGGGGGATTAGAGACCCAGTACTTC
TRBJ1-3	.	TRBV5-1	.	CASSFRVPLGNTIYF	TGCGCCAGCAGCTTTAGGGTACCGCTGGGAAACACCATATATTTT
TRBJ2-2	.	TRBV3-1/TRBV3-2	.	CASSSHSTANTGELFF	TGTGCCAGCAGCTCCCACTCGACAGCGAACACCGGGGAGCTGTTTTTT
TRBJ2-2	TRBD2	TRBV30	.	CALQFRGGGTGELFF	TGTGCCCTGCAATTTCGCGGGGGTGGCACCGGGGAGCTGTTTTTT
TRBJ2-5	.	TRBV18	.	CASSLGGDFAETQYF	TGTGCCAGCTCCCTGGGGGGCGATTTTGCAGAGACCCAGTACTTC
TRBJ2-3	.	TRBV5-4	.	CASSSVPTDTQYF	TGTGCCAGCAGCTCCGTACCCACAGATACGCAGTATTTT
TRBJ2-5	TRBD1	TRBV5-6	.	CASSWITGQGSRETQYF	TGTGCCAGCAGCTGGATAACGGGACAGGGAAGTAGAGAGACCCAGTACTTC
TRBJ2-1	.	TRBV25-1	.	CASRDNEQFF	TGTGCCAGCAGAGATAATGAGCAGTTCTTC
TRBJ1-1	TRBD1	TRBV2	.	CASSDQGDEWAFF	TGTGCCAGCAGTGATCAGGGGGACGAGTGGGCTTTCTTT
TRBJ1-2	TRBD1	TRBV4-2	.	CASSQEDQGANYGYTF	TGTGCCAGCAGCCAAGAGGATCAGGGGGCAAACTATGGCTACACCTTC
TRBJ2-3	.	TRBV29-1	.	CSVEDRVADTQYF	TGCAGCGTTGAAGATCGTGTCGCAGATACGCAGTATTTT
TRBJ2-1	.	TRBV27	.	CASSSPGKIYNEQFF	TGTGCCAGCAGTTCCCCAGGGAAAATCTACAATGAGCAGTTCTTC
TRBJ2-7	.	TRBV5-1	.	CASSAPTGWGTYEQYF	TGCGCCAGCAGCGCCCCGACAGGTTGGGGGACCTACGAGCAGTACTTC
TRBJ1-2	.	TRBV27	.	CASRGLGGANYGYTF	TGTGCCAGTCGGGGCCTCGGAGGGGCTAACTATGGCTACACCTTC
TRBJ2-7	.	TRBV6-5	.	CASTKPGGEQYF	TGTGCCAGCACCAAACCGGGTGGTGAGCAGTACTTC
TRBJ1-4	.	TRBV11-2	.	CASSPSLRNEKLFF	TGTGCCAGCAGCCCCTCATTAAGAAATGAAAAACTGTTTTTT
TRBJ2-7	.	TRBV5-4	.	CASSPGTIEQYF	TGTGCCAGCAGCCCGGGGACGATAGAGCAGTACTTC
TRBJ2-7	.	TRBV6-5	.	CASPGPVGNSYEQYF	TGTGCCAGCCCCGGGCCGGTCGGAAACTCCTACGAGCAGTACTTC
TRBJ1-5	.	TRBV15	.	CATSSKSNQPQHF	TGTGCCACCAGCAGCAAAAGCAATCAGCCCCAGCATTTT
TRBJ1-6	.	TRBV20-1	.	CSASLPAGGDLYNSPLHF	TGCAGTGCTAGTCTTCCAGCCGGGGGCGACCTCTATAATTCACCCCTCCACTTT
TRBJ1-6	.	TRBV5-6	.	CASSIGPVLSPLHF	TGTGCCAGCAGCATTGGCCCGGTTCTTTCACCCCTCCACTTT